This T cell receptor beta chain came from a study of T cell repertoires in cytomegalovirus infection. Study-level background: Indications of both CMV infection and matching HLA type were provided by public TCR beta signatures.

This clonotype came up many times. The antigen remains unidentified. TCRdb passed the reads through MiXCR, listing each CDR3 protein once. This sample has 700,000 to 900,000 distinct CDR3 sequences, with almost 30% found just once. This material consisted of cultured CD8+ T cells from PBMCs, taken from culture after CMV antigen stimulation. This receptor was taken from a human donor in good health (CMV status not recorded). Some clones in this sample may be carry-over from other donors' samples.

The CDR3 DNA reads TGTGCCAGCAGCTTATCACAACTGGGCACTGAAGCTTTCTTT. Translation: CASSLSQLGTEAFF. V is TRBV5-4 and J is TRBJ1-1; D is unclear. Germline V lookup: CDR1 SGHNT, CDR2 YYREEE (reference sequence). Trimming took 2 bases from V and 4 from J, leaving 12 bases between them. This CDR3 contains 14 residues.